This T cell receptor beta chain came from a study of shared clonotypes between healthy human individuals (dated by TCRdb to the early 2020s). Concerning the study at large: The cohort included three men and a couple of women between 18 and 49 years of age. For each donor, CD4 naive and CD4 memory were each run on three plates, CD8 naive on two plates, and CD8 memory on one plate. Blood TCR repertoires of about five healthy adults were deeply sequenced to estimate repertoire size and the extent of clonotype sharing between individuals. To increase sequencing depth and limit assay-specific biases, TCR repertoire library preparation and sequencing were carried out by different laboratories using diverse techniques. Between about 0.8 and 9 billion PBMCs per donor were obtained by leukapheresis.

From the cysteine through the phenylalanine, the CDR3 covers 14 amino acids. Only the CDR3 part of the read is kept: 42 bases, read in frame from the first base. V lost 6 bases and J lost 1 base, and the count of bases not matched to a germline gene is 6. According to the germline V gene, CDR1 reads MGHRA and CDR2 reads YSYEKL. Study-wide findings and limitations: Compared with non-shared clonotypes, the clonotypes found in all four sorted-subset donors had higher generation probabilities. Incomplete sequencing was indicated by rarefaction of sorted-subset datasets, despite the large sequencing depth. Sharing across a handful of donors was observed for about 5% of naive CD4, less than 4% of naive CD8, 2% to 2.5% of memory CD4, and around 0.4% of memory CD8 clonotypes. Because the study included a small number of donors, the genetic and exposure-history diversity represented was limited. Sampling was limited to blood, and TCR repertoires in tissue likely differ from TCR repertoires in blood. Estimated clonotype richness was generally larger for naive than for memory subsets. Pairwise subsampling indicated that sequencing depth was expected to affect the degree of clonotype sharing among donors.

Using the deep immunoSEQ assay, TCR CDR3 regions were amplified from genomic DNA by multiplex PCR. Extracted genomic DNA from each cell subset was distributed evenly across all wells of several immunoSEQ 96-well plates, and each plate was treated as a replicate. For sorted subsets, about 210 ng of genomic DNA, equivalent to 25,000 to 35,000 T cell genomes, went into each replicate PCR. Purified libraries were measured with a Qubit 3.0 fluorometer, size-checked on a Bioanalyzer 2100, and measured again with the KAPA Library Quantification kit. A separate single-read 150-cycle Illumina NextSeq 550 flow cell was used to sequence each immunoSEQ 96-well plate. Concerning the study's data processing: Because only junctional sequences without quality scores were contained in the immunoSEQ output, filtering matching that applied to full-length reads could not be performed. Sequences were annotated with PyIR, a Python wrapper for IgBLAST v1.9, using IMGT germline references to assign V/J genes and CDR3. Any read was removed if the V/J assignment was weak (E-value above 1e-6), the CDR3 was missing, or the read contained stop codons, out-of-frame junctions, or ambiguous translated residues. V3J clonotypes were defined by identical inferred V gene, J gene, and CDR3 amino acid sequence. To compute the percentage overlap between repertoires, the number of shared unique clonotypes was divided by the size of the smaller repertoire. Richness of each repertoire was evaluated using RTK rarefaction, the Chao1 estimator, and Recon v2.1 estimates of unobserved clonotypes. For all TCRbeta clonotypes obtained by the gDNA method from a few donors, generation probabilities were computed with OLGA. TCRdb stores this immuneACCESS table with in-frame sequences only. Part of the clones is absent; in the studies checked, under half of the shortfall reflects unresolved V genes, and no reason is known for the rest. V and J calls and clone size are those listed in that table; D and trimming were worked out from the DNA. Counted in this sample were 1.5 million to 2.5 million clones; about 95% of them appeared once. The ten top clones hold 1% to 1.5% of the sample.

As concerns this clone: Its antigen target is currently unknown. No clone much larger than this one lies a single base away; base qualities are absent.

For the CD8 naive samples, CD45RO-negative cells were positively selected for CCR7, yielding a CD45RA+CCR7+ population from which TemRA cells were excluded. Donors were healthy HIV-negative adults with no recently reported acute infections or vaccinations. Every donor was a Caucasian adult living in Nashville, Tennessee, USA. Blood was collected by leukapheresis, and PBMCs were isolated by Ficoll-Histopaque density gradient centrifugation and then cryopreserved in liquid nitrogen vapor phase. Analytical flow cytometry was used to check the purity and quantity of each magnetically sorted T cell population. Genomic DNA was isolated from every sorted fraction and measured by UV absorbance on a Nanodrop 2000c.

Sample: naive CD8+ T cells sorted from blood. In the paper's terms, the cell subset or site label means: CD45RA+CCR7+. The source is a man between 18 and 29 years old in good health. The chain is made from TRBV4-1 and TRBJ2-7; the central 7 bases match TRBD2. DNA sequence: TGCGCCAGCAGTTTGACAGCGGGGTCCTACGAGCAGTACTTC. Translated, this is CASSLTAGSYEQYF.